This T cell receptor beta chain was identified during a study of cytomegalovirus exposure and HLA in healthy donors. The study's findings and limits: Some V segments, including TRBV6-2 and TRBV6-3, were excluded as indistinguishable. In an earlier analysis, in roughly 600 donors, most V segments appeared productive either ~87% or ~30% of the time.

In regard to this clone: Its specificity is not known. The sample carries other DNA sequences with the same CDR3.

V lost 1 base, J lost 0 bases, and 6 bases lay in between. The CDR3 covers 14 residues. The germline V gene has CDR1 SGHAT and CDR2 FQNNGV. Researchers ran the PCR with 60 Vbeta and 13 Jbeta primers. Repertoires were generated with immunoSEQ multiplex PCR, while TCRdb's copy carries only in-frame clones and drops some. The sample has some 160,000 clones; roughly 80% are singletons. This TCR derives from a male donor in good health and CMV-seropositive. The chain uses TRBV11-2 and TRBJ1-1; D ambiguous. Sequencing was carried out using PBMCs. Written as DNA, the CDR3 is TGTGCCAGCAGCTTAGGCCGGTTGAACACTGAAGCTTTCTTT. This translates into CASSLGRLNTEAFF. Full variable domain (outside the CDR3, taken from reference TRBV11-2 and TRBJ1-1): EAGVAQSPRYKIIEKRQSVAFWCNPISGHATLYWYQQILGQGPKLLIQFQNNGVVDDSQLPKDRFSAERLKGVDSTLKIQPAKLEDSAVYLCASSLGRLNTEAFFGQGTRLTVV.